These T cell receptor beta chains were read from a single sample in a study of post-analysis software for immune sequencing data. TCRdb reprocessed the PCR reads via MiXCR and lists one record per CDR3 protein. The repertoire holds 750,000 to 950,000 distinct CDR3 sequences, with roughly 50% as singletons. Source material: blood. These receptors all stem from a girl between 10 and 17 years old with multiple sclerosis. CDR3s include the opening cysteine and the closing phenylalanine or tryptophan. The order of the fields is J gene, clone size, D gene, V gene, CDR3 DNA, CDR3 protein. The D gene is left open where the match is weak. Clone size, where shown, is once, few, many, or a class for clones that have expanded.

j_call: TRBJ2-3; clone_size: -; d_call: -; v_call: TRBV29-1; cdr3_nt: TGCAGCGCCCTGAGCCGAGCTAGCACAGATACGCAGTATTTT; cdr3_aa: CSALSRASTDTQYF
j_call: TRBJ2-7; clone_size: few; d_call: -; v_call: TRBV9; cdr3_nt: TGTGCCAGCAGCGTAGCACAGGTACCCTACGAGCAGTACTTC; cdr3_aa: CASSVAQVPYEQYF
j_call: TRBJ2-3; clone_size: -; d_call: TRBD1; v_call: TRBV20-1; cdr3_nt: TGCAGTGCTAGAGGGATACCGGGACAGGGGGCAAATACGCAGTATTTT; cdr3_aa: CSARGIPGQGANTQYF
j_call: TRBJ1-4; clone_size: -; d_call: -; v_call: TRBV4-1; cdr3_nt: TGCGCCAGCAGCCAAGTGAATCTGGGAAATGAAAAACTGTTTTTT; cdr3_aa: CASSQVNLGNEKLFF
j_call: TRBJ2-2; clone_size: -; d_call: -; v_call: TRBV29-1; cdr3_nt: TGCAGTGCCGGGACGGTGAACACCGGGGAGCTGTTTTTT; cdr3_aa: CSAGTVNTGELFF
j_call: TRBJ1-1; clone_size: -; d_call: -; v_call: TRBV29-1; cdr3_nt: TGCAGCGTGTCGTCCGGGCAGAATACTGAAGCTTTCTTT; cdr3_aa: CSVSSGQNTEAFF
j_call: TRBJ2-7; clone_size: few; d_call: -; v_call: TRBV25-1; cdr3_nt: TGTGCCAGCAGTGAACACGGAGTGGTCGAGCAGTACTTC; cdr3_aa: CASSEHGVVEQYF
j_call: TRBJ2-3; clone_size: few; d_call: TRBD2; v_call: TRBV29-1; cdr3_nt: TGCAGCGTTGAAGCTAGCGGGAGGAAGGGTACGCAGTATTTT; cdr3_aa: CSVEASGRKGTQYF
j_call: TRBJ1-1; clone_size: once; d_call: -; v_call: TRBV18; cdr3_nt: TGTGCCAGCTCACCAAGTAGGGGAGTCACCACTGAAGCTTTCTTT; cdr3_aa: CASSPSRGVTTEAFF
j_call: TRBJ2-6; clone_size: -; d_call: TRBD1; v_call: TRBV6-5; cdr3_nt: TGTGCCAGCACCCGACAGGGGGACGGGGCCAACGTCCTGACTTTC; cdr3_aa: CASTRQGDGANVLTF
j_call: TRBJ1-1; clone_size: few; d_call: -; v_call: TRBV5-5; cdr3_nt: TGTGCCAGCAGCTTGGTTAGGGCGGCTGAAGCTTTCTTT; cdr3_aa: CASSLVRAAEAFF
j_call: TRBJ2-1; clone_size: -; d_call: TRBD2; v_call: TRBV6-1; cdr3_nt: TGTGCCAGCAGTGTACCAGGCGGGGGTTACAATGAGCAGTTCTTC; cdr3_aa: CASSVPGGGYNEQFF
j_call: TRBJ2-3; clone_size: -; d_call: -; v_call: TRBV15; cdr3_nt: TGTGCCACCAGCATTGCCAGCGGGTACAGCACAGATACGCAGTATTTT; cdr3_aa: CATSIASGYSTDTQYF
j_call: TRBJ2-3; clone_size: -; d_call: -; v_call: TRBV7-8; cdr3_nt: TGTGCCAGCAGCTTATGGGGGTCTAGCACAGATACGCAGTATTTT; cdr3_aa: CASSLWGSSTDTQYF
j_call: TRBJ2-1; clone_size: few; d_call: -; v_call: TRBV29-1; cdr3_nt: TGCAGCATAATTCCGGGACTTTCCTACAATGAGCAGTTCTTC; cdr3_aa: CSIIPGLSYNEQFF
j_call: TRBJ1-2; clone_size: -; d_call: -; v_call: TRBV5-1; cdr3_nt: TGCGCCAGCAGCTTGGCGGGGGACACTGGCTACACCTTC; cdr3_aa: CASSLAGDTGYTF
j_call: TRBJ1-1; clone_size: -; d_call: -; v_call: TRBV29-1; cdr3_nt: TGCAGCGTTCGCTTTGGGGGGGGAACTGAAGCTTTCTTT; cdr3_aa: CSVRFGGGTEAFF
j_call: TRBJ2-3; clone_size: -; d_call: TRBD2; v_call: TRBV6-2/TRBV6-3; cdr3_nt: TGTGCCAGCAAAAGCGGGGACCGCACAGATACGCAGTATTTT; cdr3_aa: CASKSGDRTDTQYF
j_call: TRBJ2-1; clone_size: -; d_call: -; v_call: TRBV3-1; cdr3_nt: TGTGCCAGTGGGGGGGCAAAGGATTACAATGAACAGTTCTTC; cdr3_aa: CASGGAKDYNEQFF
j_call: TRBJ2-5; clone_size: -; d_call: -; v_call: TRBV20-1; cdr3_nt: TGCAGTGCTGCGAGTAGGCAAGAGACCCAGTACTTC; cdr3_aa: CSAASRQETQYF
j_call: TRBJ2-7; clone_size: -; d_call: TRBD1; v_call: TRBV3-1; cdr3_nt: TGTGCCAGCAGCCAAGACGACAGGGGACTGGGCGAGCAGTACTTC; cdr3_aa: CASSQDDRGLGEQYF
j_call: TRBJ1-1; clone_size: -; d_call: -; v_call: TRBV11-2; cdr3_nt: TGTGCCAGCAGCCCGACACCAGGGGCTGAAGCTTTCTTT; cdr3_aa: CASSPTPGAEAFF
j_call: TRBJ2-7; clone_size: few; d_call: -; v_call: TRBV7-2; cdr3_nt: TGTGCCAGCAGCCCCCACGGCGGACAGTTATACGAGCAGTACTTC; cdr3_aa: CASSPHGGQLYEQYF
j_call: TRBJ2-7; clone_size: few; d_call: TRBD2; v_call: TRBV6-6; cdr3_nt: TGTGCCAGCAGCTCCGTTAGCGGGAAGGGCGAGCAGTACTTC; cdr3_aa: CASSSVSGKGEQYF
j_call: TRBJ2-1; clone_size: -; d_call: -; v_call: TRBV7-2; cdr3_nt: TGTGCCAGCAGCGGATCGGACGGGCTATACAATGAGCAGTTCTTC; cdr3_aa: CASSGSDGLYNEQFF
j_call: TRBJ2-7; clone_size: -; d_call: TRBD1; v_call: TRBV10-3; cdr3_nt: TGTGCCATCGGGACAGAACCATCCTACGAGCAGTACTTC; cdr3_aa: CAIGTEPSYEQYF
j_call: TRBJ2-7; clone_size: few; d_call: TRBD2; v_call: TRBV14; cdr3_nt: TGTGCCAGCTGCACTAGCGGGTCCTACGAGCAGTACTTC; cdr3_aa: CASCTSGSYEQYF
j_call: TRBJ2-7; clone_size: -; d_call: TRBD1; v_call: TRBV18; cdr3_nt: TGTGCCAGCTCACTGATCCCGGGACAGGATTCCTACGAGCAGTACTTC; cdr3_aa: CASSLIPGQDSYEQYF
j_call: TRBJ2-1; clone_size: -; d_call: -; v_call: TRBV5-1; cdr3_nt: TGCGCCAGCACTCCAGCAGGGACCAATGAGCAGTTCTTC; cdr3_aa: CASTPAGTNEQFF
j_call: TRBJ2-5; clone_size: -; d_call: -; v_call: TRBV7-3; cdr3_nt: TGTGCCAGCAGCTTTACAGGCCCTGGGGCCCAGTACTTC; cdr3_aa: CASSFTGPGAQYF
j_call: TRBJ1-2; clone_size: -; d_call: TRBD1; v_call: TRBV7-9; cdr3_nt: TGTGCCAGCAGCTCTTCGGACAGGCACTATGGCTACACCTTC; cdr3_aa: CASSSSDRHYGYTF
j_call: TRBJ2-7; clone_size: few; d_call: TRBD1; v_call: TRBV29-1; cdr3_nt: TGCAGCATCCCGACAGGGACCCACGAGCAGTACTTC; cdr3_aa: CSIPTGTHEQYF
j_call: TRBJ2-5; clone_size: -; d_call: TRBD1; v_call: TRBV7-7; cdr3_nt: TGTGCTAGCAGCCCAAACCCGGGACAGCAAGAGACCCAGTACTTC; cdr3_aa: CASSPNPGQQETQYF
j_call: TRBJ2-7; clone_size: few; d_call: -; v_call: TRBV6-5; cdr3_nt: TGTGCCAGCAGTTACGTCGGGAGTGCCTACGAGCAGTACTTC; cdr3_aa: CASSYVGSAYEQYF
j_call: TRBJ1-2; clone_size: -; d_call: -; v_call: TRBV30; cdr3_nt: TGTGCCTGGAATCCAGAAAACTTCTATGGCTACACCTTC; cdr3_aa: CAWNPENFYGYTF
j_call: TRBJ1-5; clone_size: -; d_call: TRBD1; v_call: TRBV7-2; cdr3_nt: TGTGCCAGCAGTCCGGGACAGTTTAGCAATCAGCCCCAGCATTTT; cdr3_aa: CASSPGQFSNQPQHF
j_call: TRBJ1-5; clone_size: once; d_call: TRBD1; v_call: TRBV7-9; cdr3_nt: TGTGCCAGCAGCTTAGGCGGGGTCGGGACAGGTGATCAGCCCCAGCATTTT; cdr3_aa: CASSLGGVGTGDQPQHF
j_call: TRBJ1-5; clone_size: -; d_call: TRBD1; v_call: TRBV18; cdr3_nt: TGTGCCAGCTCACCAGAGGACAGGGGGCGGAATCAGCCCCAGCATTTT; cdr3_aa: CASSPEDRGRNQPQHF
j_call: TRBJ1-2; clone_size: -; d_call: TRBD1; v_call: TRBV7-2; cdr3_nt: TGTGCCGGCAGCTTGAGGACAGGGGGCTCCCCACCTCATGGCTACACCTTT; cdr3_aa: CAGSLRTGGSPPHGYTF
j_call: TRBJ1-4; clone_size: once; d_call: TRBD1; v_call: TRBV7-9; cdr3_nt: TGTGCCAGCAGCTTAACCCTATCCGGGACAGGGAATGAAAAACTGTTTTTT; cdr3_aa: CASSLTLSGTGNEKLFF
j_call: TRBJ2-3; clone_size: few; d_call: TRBD1; v_call: TRBV24-1; cdr3_nt: TGTGCCACCACGGACAGGGAAGATACGCAGTATTTT; cdr3_aa: CATTDREDTQYF
j_call: TRBJ2-3; clone_size: -; d_call: TRBD2; v_call: TRBV7-2; cdr3_nt: TGTGCCAGCAGCCCCAGGACTAGCGGGAAAGCGGATACGCAGTATTTT; cdr3_aa: CASSPRTSGKADTQYF
j_call: TRBJ2-7; clone_size: -; d_call: -; v_call: TRBV6-5; cdr3_nt: TGTGCCAGCAGTTACTCGGCCCGGCGGGAGCAGTACTTC; cdr3_aa: CASSYSARREQYF
j_call: TRBJ2-7; clone_size: -; d_call: -; v_call: TRBV7-9; cdr3_nt: TGTGCCAGCAGCGGGGGACACCGAATCCACGAGCAGTACTTC; cdr3_aa: CASSGGHRIHEQYF
j_call: TRBJ2-3; clone_size: -; d_call: -; v_call: TRBV5-6; cdr3_nt: TGTGCCAGCAGCTCCAAGACAAAAGATACGCAGTATTTT; cdr3_aa: CASSSKTKDTQYF
j_call: TRBJ2-3; clone_size: once; d_call: TRBD2; v_call: TRBV20-1; cdr3_nt: TGCAGGTCCCCCGCCGGGCTAGCGGCTAGCACAGATACGCAGTATTTT; cdr3_aa: CRSPAGLAASTDTQYF
j_call: TRBJ1-1; clone_size: -; d_call: -; v_call: TRBV11-2; cdr3_nt: TGTGCCAGCAGCTTACTCCGGGGAGGGGGCACTGAAGCTTTCTTT; cdr3_aa: CASSLLRGGGTEAFF
j_call: TRBJ2-5; clone_size: few; d_call: TRBD1; v_call: TRBV7-3; cdr3_nt: TGTGCCAGCAGCGATACAGGGGAAGAGACCCAGTACTTC; cdr3_aa: CASSDTGEETQYF
j_call: TRBJ2-1; clone_size: -; d_call: -; v_call: TRBV6-1; cdr3_nt: TGTGCCAGCAGACCGCTTAGCTCCTACAATGAGCAGTTCTTC; cdr3_aa: CASRPLSSYNEQFF
j_call: TRBJ2-1; clone_size: -; d_call: -; v_call: TRBV12-3/TRBV12-4; cdr3_nt: TGTGCCAGCAGCCCCCTAGACGGGGGTTACAATGAGCAGTTCTTC; cdr3_aa: CASSPLDGGYNEQFF
j_call: TRBJ1-5; clone_size: -; d_call: TRBD1; v_call: TRBV2; cdr3_nt: TGTGCCAGCAGAGCCGGGACAGTTGATAGCAATCAGCCCCAGCATTTT; cdr3_aa: CASRAGTVDSNQPQHF
j_call: TRBJ2-7; clone_size: few; d_call: -; v_call: TRBV12-3/TRBV12-4; cdr3_nt: TGTGCCAGCACCCCGGGACTTCTTACATACGAGCAGTACTTC; cdr3_aa: CASTPGLLTYEQYF
j_call: TRBJ2-3; clone_size: -; d_call: -; v_call: TRBV5-1; cdr3_nt: TGCGCCAGCAGCATGTCCGGGAGAGGTACAGATACGCAGTATTTT; cdr3_aa: CASSMSGRGTDTQYF
j_call: TRBJ2-3; clone_size: -; d_call: TRBD2; v_call: TRBV10-3; cdr3_nt: TGTGCCATCAGTGGGGCTAGCGGTAACACAGATACGCAGTATTTT; cdr3_aa: CAISGASGNTDTQYF
j_call: TRBJ1-2; clone_size: -; d_call: TRBD1; v_call: TRBV6-1; cdr3_nt: TGTGCCAGCAGTGAACCAGGGACAGGATATGGCTACACCTTC; cdr3_aa: CASSEPGTGYGYTF
j_call: TRBJ2-1; clone_size: -; d_call: TRBD1; v_call: TRBV5-1; cdr3_nt: TGCGCCAGCAGGGAAACCGGGACAGAACCTGACTCCTACAATGAGCAGTTCTTC; cdr3_aa: CASRETGTEPDSYNEQFF